The 17 T cell receptor beta chains presented below share a single source sample, sequenced in a study of blood T cell repertoires in COVID-19 (dated by TCRdb to the early 2020s). Library creation used the immunoSEQ multiplex PCR assay. Not all clones reach the TCRdb copy of this immuneACCESS table, which keeps in-frame sequences only. Checked studies attribute under half of the gap to unresolved V genes and leave the rest unexplained. The sample table holds around 67,000 clones, of which around 91% were seen once. Of the sample, more than 8% is held by the ten largest clones. Sequenced: peripheral blood. The source of these receptors is a human donor in a cohort sampled during active COVID-19.

This chain connects TRBV28 to TRBJ2-7, with 7 nucleotides matching TRBD1. This CDR3 is 15 amino acids long. Trimming removed 1 base from V and 0 bases from J; junction bases left unmatched: 3. CDR1 MDHEN and CDR2 SYDVKM come from the germline V gene. CDR3 sequence (DNA): TGTGCCAGCAGTTTATCGACAGGGTACTCCTACGAGCAGTACTTC. It encodes CASSLSTGYSYEQYF.

This sequence joins TRBV4-1 and TRBJ2-7; 9 positions match TRBD2. After removal of 1 base from V and 4 bases from J, the junction contained 11 bases not matched to a gene. The CDR3 is 17 amino acids. Germline CDR1 MGHRA, CDR2 YSYEKL. For the CDR3, the DNA is TGCGCCAGCAGCCAAGTGGTGGGCGGGGGGGCCCTGTACGAGCAGTACTTC. Protein: CASSQVVGGGALYEQYF.

A few counts support this clone. The rearrangement joins TRBV28 to TRBJ2-6, with D tentatively TRBD1 (6 bases). V lost 3 bases, J lost 1 base, and 10 bases lay in between. The germline V gene encodes CDR1 MDHEN and CDR2 SYDVKM. The CDR3 length is 16 residues. The CDR3 coding sequence is TGTGCCAGCAGTTTCGGGACATTATCTGGGGCCAACGTCCTGACTTTC. This sequence encodes CASSFGTLSGANVLTF.

This chain links TRBV24-1 with TRBJ2-7; 9 bases line up with TRBD1. This CDR3 is 16 amino acids long. V shed 3 bases and J 4 bases; nucleotides not matched to a gene: 9. Looked up from germline, CDR1 is KGHDR and CDR2 is SFDVKD. CDR3 coding DNA: TGTGCCACCAGTGATAGTACAGGGGGCGTCGGGTACGAGCAGTACTTC. It codes for CATSDSTGGVGYEQYF.

This chain connects TRBV11-2 to TRBJ1-5; possibly TRBD1 for D (5 bases). V lost 0 bases, J lost 6 bases, and 12 bases lay in between. The CDR3 loop spans 15 amino acids. Germline CDR1 and CDR2: SGHAT and FQNNGV. Here the CDR3 reads CASSLDGQGVQPQHF. CDR3 coding DNA: TGTGCCAGCAGCTTAGACGGGCAGGGTGTTCAGCCCCAGCATTTT.

This rearrangement joins TRBV30 to TRBJ1-2; D ambiguous. The CDR3 spans 11 residues. The germline CDR1 and CDR2 sequences are GTSNPN and SVGIG (reference sequence). V dropped 4 bases and J dropped 4 bases, with 7 bases sitting between them. The CDR3 sequence: CAWITSYGYTF. CDR3 in DNA: TGTGCCTGGATAACATCCTATGGCTACACCTTC.

CDR3 in amino acids: CATSGGAANTGELFF. The CDR3 DNA sequence: TGTGCCACTAGCGGGGGGGCCGCGAACACCGGGGAGCTGTTTTTT. The chain is built from TRBV3-1 (or the pseudogene TRBV3-2) and TRBJ2-2, with 12 bases fitting TRBD2. In germline, CDR1 is LGHDT, CDR2 YNNKEL (reference sequence). With V trimmed by 10 bases and J by 0 bases, 3 bases remained unmatched. The CDR3 runs to 15 residues.

The CDR3 spells CAWRGLYNEQFF. The CDR3 region has the DNA TGTGCCTGGAGGGGGCTATACAATGAGCAGTTCTTC. The chain is built from TRBV30 and TRBJ2-1; D perhaps matches TRBD1 (5 bases). Trimming cost V 3 bases and J 4 bases, with 7 bases left between them. The CDR3 consists of 12 residues. In germline, CDR1 is GTSNPN, CDR2 SVGIG (reference sequence).

This clone was observed a single time. The rearrangement links TRBV30 to TRBJ1-2, with D perhaps TRBD1 (5 bases). V lost 0 bases and J lost 4, with 15 bases in between. The CDR3 contains 15 residues. Per germline, CDR1 GTSNPN and CDR2 SVGIG (reference sequence). The CDR3, as DNA: TGTGCCTGGAGTGTTTCCGCGACAGAGGCCTATGGCTACACCTTC. Its translation is CAWSVSATEAYGYTF.

This sequence joins TRBV7-2 and TRBJ1-3; no clear D. The germline V and J ends were trimmed by 4 bases and 2 bases, with 15 bases remaining between them. The CDR3 covers 16 residues. Germline CDR1 and CDR2: SGHTA and FQGNSA. The CDR3, as DNA: TGTGCCAGCAGCTCCAGTCTACCAGCGCCTGGAAACACCATATATTTT. It specifies CASSSSLPAPGNTIYF.

This rearrangement joins TRBV6-5 to TRBJ1-2; 8 bases are a match to TRBD1. The V and J ends lost 4 bases and 7 bases, in that order; junction bases with no gene match: 14. This CDR3 comprises 16 residues. Germline assignment: CDR1 MNHEY and CDR2 SVGAGI. The chain's CDR3 is CASSLGLGTGESGYTF. The CDR3 nucleotides read TGTGCCAGCAGTTTAGGGCTAGGGACAGGAGAGAGTGGCTACACCTTC.

V usage is TRBV7-9 and J usage is TRBJ2-7, with a weak D call TRBD1 (5 bases). There are 14 residues in the CDR3. V lost 2 bases and J lost 0, with 8 bases in between. The germline V gene encodes CDR1 SEHNR and CDR2 FQNEAQ (reference sequence). DNA for the CDR3: TGTGCCAGCAGCTTAACAGGCCGCTCCTACGAGCAGTACTTC. It yields the protein CASSLTGRSYEQYF.

This clone was detected once. The chain is built from TRBV18 and TRBJ1-2, with 9 bases lining up with TRBD1. The CDR3 has 15 residues. Trimming took 3 bases from V and 3 from J; bases not matched to a gene: 5. In germline, CDR1 is KGHSH, CDR2 LQKENI. This CDR3 reads CASSPGTGPHYGYTF. Here the CDR3 DNA reads TGTGCCAGCTCACCGGGGACAGGGCCACACTATGGCTACACCTTC.

The CDR3 spells CASSATGGSTSEKLFF. DNA for the CDR3: TGTGCCAGCAGCGCCACAGGGGGAAGTACCTCTGAAAAACTGTTTTTT. This sequence joins TRBV7-2 and TRBJ1-4, with TRBD1 identical over 8 bases. The CDR3 extends over 16 amino acids. Germline V gene sequence: CDR1 SGHTA, CDR2 FQGNSA. The V gene end was trimmed by 5 bases and the J gene end by 7 bases; junction bases not matched to a gene: 12.

V and J are TRBV27 and TRBJ2-7; TRBD1 is a possible D gene (6 bases). CDR3 length: 14 residues. Trimming left V 5 bases short and J 1 base short, with 12 bases between. CDR1 and CDR2 from the germline V gene are MNHEY and SMNVEV (reference sequence). The CDR3 bases are TGTGCCAGCAGTGCGACGACAGGTTCCTACGAGCAGTACTTC. This translates into CASSATTGSYEQYF.

The chain carries TRBV19 and TRBJ1-2; D not resolved. This CDR3 has 11 residues. The V end lost 5 bases, the J end lost 8 bases, and 9 bases lay between the germline ends. Germline V gene data show CDR1 as LNHDA and CDR2 as SQIVND (reference sequence). The CDR3 coding sequence is TGTGCCAGTAGTGCCTTGAGCGGCTACACCTTC. Translation gives CASSALSGYTF.

This clone is a singleton in its sample. The chain couples TRBV24-1 to TRBJ1-1, with TRBD1 as a possible D gene (6 bases). Trimming pared 1 base from V and 6 bases from J, leaving 8 bases between. This CDR3 has 13 residues. Per the germline V gene, CDR1 is KGHDR and CDR2 is SFDVKD. CDR3 sequence: CATSDLGGAEAFF. CDR3 DNA sequence: TGTGCCACCAGTGATTTAGGGGGGGCTGAAGCTTTCTTT.